This T cell receptor (beta chain) is drawn from a study of blood T cell repertoires in COVID-19. Only in-frame clones appear in the TCRdb table, and some are missing; sequencing was by immunoSEQ multiplex PCR. The sample yields 350,000 to 450,000 clones, around 88% seen once. From germline, CDR1 is SGHDT and CDR2 YYEEEE. The CDR3 runs to 14 residues. V shed 4 bases and J 2 bases; nucleotides not matched to a gene: 5. This sequence originates from a woman aged 60 to 75 with COVID-19, enrolled during active disease. Sequenced material: peripheral blood. The J gene is TRBJ2-7, the V gene TRBV5-6; 8 bases are a match to TRBD2. The CDR3 region is CASSVGGAPYEQYF. The CDR3 DNA is TGTGCCAGCAGCGTCGGGGGGGCCCCCTACGAGCAGTACTTC.